A single sample is the source of the 10 T cell receptor beta chains below, sequenced in a study of tumor and adjacent non-tumor tissue in lung cancer. The template was RNA from unsorted bulk tissue. A modified ARM-PCR protocol with three rounds of nested PCR amplified TCRbeta. TCRdb redid the calling of the multiplex PCR reads with MiXCR, one entry per CDR3 protein. The top ten clones hold around 15% of a sample with about 90,000 distinct CDR3 sequences, about 61% of them seen once. Sequenced input: lung tumor tissue. These receptors came from a man aged 65-85 years with non-small cell lung cancer.

The V gene is TRBV5-4, the J gene TRBJ2-5; 8 bases match TRBD1. The junction had 0 bases not matched to a gene; V was cut back by 1 base and J by 4 bases. CDR3 size: 13 residues. Germline V gene sequence: CDR1 SGHNT, CDR2 YYREEE (reference sequence). The CDR3 here is CASSLQGAETQYF. In DNA, the CDR3 is TGTGCCAGCAGCTTGCAGGGGGCAGAGACCCAGTACTTC.

This clonotype was detected ten times or more. The chain joins TRBV28 to TRBJ2-1; D is unclear. The CDR3 loop spans 16 amino acids. CDR1 is MDHEN, CDR2 SYDVKM, per germline. Trimming removed 4 bases at V and 0 bases at J, with 13 bases between. The CDR3 DNA reads as TGTGCCAGCAGTTCTCATAACCCCAGCTCCTACAATGAGCAGTTCTTC. This codes for CASSSHNPSSYNEQFF.

This clonotype came up many times. This sequence joins TRBV10-1 and TRBJ2-2; the match to TRBD2 covers 8 bases. With V trimmed by 2 bases and J by 4 bases, 6 bases remained unmatched. Germline V lookup: CDR1 WNHNN, CDR2 SYGVQD (reference sequence). CDR3 length: 16 residues. The CDR3 DNA sequence: TGCGCCAGCAGTGAGACCTTGACTAGCGCCACCGGGGAGCTGTTTTTT. Amino acid sequence: CASSETLTSATGELFF.

In its sample, this clonotype was seen a few times. A much larger clone lies a single base off, so this may be a read error. The gene calls are TRBV4-1 and TRBJ2-1; no clear D gene. This CDR3 spans 12 amino acids. Germline-derived CDR1 and CDR2 are MGHRA and YSYEKL. The V end lost 8 bases, the J end lost 8 bases, and 13 bases lay between the germline ends. The CDR3 protein is CASGRPYDEQFF. The DNA of the CDR3 is TGCGCCAGCGGCCGCCCGTACGATGAGCAGTTCTTC.

The chain combines TRBV29-1 with TRBJ2-7; TRBD1 matches at 7 bases. Germline V gives CDR1 SQVTM, CDR2 ANQGSEA. This CDR3 region has 11 residues. J lost 6 bases, V lost 4 bases, and 3 bases had no gene match. The CDR3 DNA reads TGCAGCGTTGGTAGACAGGGCGAGCAGTACTTC. Translation: CSVGRQGEQYF.

This clonotype came up once. This rearrangement joins TRBV11-1 to TRBJ2-7, with D tentatively TRBD1 (6 bases). CDR1 SGHAT and CDR2 FQDESV come from the germline V gene (reference sequence). This CDR3 has 14 amino acids. CDR3 sequence: CVDSLAPQGIEQYF. CDR3 in DNA: TGTGTCGACAGCTTAGCTCCCCAGGGGATCGAGCAGTACTTC.

With regard to this clonotype: A read error is possible here, since a much larger clone lies one base away. The CDR3, as DNA: TGCGCCAGGAGCCCCAGCGTCACCGGGGAGCTGTTTTTT. Encoded protein: CARSPSVTGELFF. The V gene is TRBV5-1, the J gene TRBJ2-2, with D hard to call. The germline gives CDR1 SGHRS, CDR2 YFSETQ. V was clipped by 8 bases and J by 4 bases, with 12 bases between them. This CDR3 contains 13 residues.

This clonotype is a singleton in its sample. Germline and junction disagree at one end, which may indicate a read error. This chain links TRBV11-2 with TRBJ2-5; TRBD1 matches 7 bases. The CDR3 length is 15 residues. CDR1 is SGHAT and CDR2 is FQNNGV in the germline V gene. CDR3 residues: CVSIWTRTGQDTQYF. The CDR3 DNA reads as TGTGTCAGCATCTGGACCAGGACAGGCCAAGATACCCAGTACTTC.

This clonotype was recorded at least ten times. The rearrangement joins TRBV30 to TRBJ2-1, with a weak D call TRBD2 (5 bases). Between the trimmed V and J ends, which lost 3 bases and 4 bases, there was a span of 13 bases. Germline CDR1 and CDR2: GTSNPN and SVGIG (reference sequence). The CDR3 is 14 amino acids. The CDR3 spells CAWRDGLGYNEQFF. The CDR3 DNA reads as TGTGCCTGGAGGGACGGACTGGGGTACAATGAGCAGTTCTTC.

Details on this clonotype: Possible read error: a much larger clone is one base away. The chain carries TRBV5-1 and TRBJ2-1, with TRBD2 matching over 9 bases. Looked up from germline, CDR1 is SGHRS and CDR2 is YFSETQ. The CDR3 extends over 15 amino acids. CDR3 amino acids: CASNLAGGRINEQFF. CDR3 nucleotides: TGCGCCAGCAACTTGGCGGGAGGGCGCATCAATGAGCAGTTCTTC.